These 29 T cell receptor beta chains came from one sample sequenced in a study of CD8+CD57+ T cells in acquired aplastic anemia. In patients chosen for sequencing, flow cytometry had shown CD8+CD57+ cell expansion. The template used for profiling TCR beta VDJ and CDR3 was genomic DNA. TCRdb itself ran the reads through MiXCR, one entry per CDR3 protein. The sample contains fewer than 300,000 distinct CDR3 sequences, approximately 82% of which appear only once. The material sequenced was sorted CD4+, CD8+, or CD8+CD57+ T cells (not recorded which) from PBMCs. The receptors shown here come from a human donor with aplastic anemia.

V gene TRBV5-6 combines with J gene TRBJ1-1, with unresolved D. The CDR3 spans 15 residues. Trimming left V 4 bases short and J 1 base short, with 14 bases between. Germline V lookup: CDR1 SGHDT, CDR2 YYEEEE. The CDR3 DNA reads TGTGCCAGCAGCCTCCTGACTGCAGGGAACACTGAAGCTTTCTTT. This encodes CASSLLTAGNTEAFF.

About this clonotype itself: The CDR3 does not end in the conserved phenylalanine or tryptophan, so this is likely a read error. The DNA is left out, because the CDR3 cannot be placed on it with certainty; the CDR3 is given as TCRdb lists it. The V call is TRBV7-2, the J call TRBJ2-1; the table calls TRBD2, which could not be checked here. The CDR3 extends over 13 residues, inclusive of both ends. Germline V gene lookup returns CDR1 SGHTA and CDR2 FQGNSA. CDR3 in amino acids: CASSRGEGGKSTS.

As to this clonotype: A much bigger clone sits one base away, suggesting this may be a read error. The rearrangement joins TRBV7-2 to TRBJ2-1; TRBD2 aligns across 9 bases. Germline V gene data show CDR1 as SGHTA and CDR2 as FQGNSA. There are 16 residues in the CDR3. V was clipped by 1 base and J by 10 bases; unmatched bases: 11. CDR3: CASSLERSGGREEQFF. The CDR3 DNA reads as TGTGCCAGCAGCTTAGAAAGAAGCGGGGGGAGGGAGGAGCAGTTCTTC.

V is TRBV7-2 and J is TRBJ2-1; tentative D call: TRBD2 (5 bases). CDR1 is SGHTA and CDR2 is FQGNSA in the germline V gene. The CDR3 runs 16 residues. The V gene lost 3 bases and the J gene lost 13 bases, with 25 bases spanning the gap. Here the CDR3 DNA reads TGTGCCAGCAGCTTTCTACCCGGGGAGCTGAGCGATGGACAGTTCTTC. Protein: CASSFLPGELSDGQFF.

Here the CDR3 DNA reads TGTGCCAGCAGCTTACAGGGGGCAGATACGCAGTATTTT. Translating gives CASSLQGADTQYF. The chain has TRBV7-2 and TRBJ2-3; 7 bases match TRBD1. J gave up 4 bases and V 2 bases, and 0 bases lay outside the gene matches. Germline values: CDR1 SGHTA, CDR2 FQGNSA. The CDR3 is 13 residues long.

On this clonotype itself: Germline and junction disagree at one end, which may indicate a read error. The genes are TRBV7-6 and TRBJ2-1; TRBD2 matches 10 bases. The CDR3 is 13 amino acids. Germline-derived CDR1 and CDR2 are SGHVS and FNYEAQ. The CDR3 reads CASSLAGVASGFF. In nucleotides, the CDR3 is TGTGCCAGCAGCCTAGCGGGAGTAGCCTCTGGGTTCTTC.

CDR3 DNA sequence: TGTGCCAGCAGCTTTCAAAGAAGCGGCGGGAGCTCCTACAATGAGCAGTTCTTC. It encodes CASSFQRSGGSSYNEQFF. This rearrangement joins TRBV7-9 to TRBJ2-1, with 7 bases aligning to TRBD2. The CDR3 contains 18 residues. Germline V CDR1 and CDR2: SEHNR, FQNEAQ (reference sequence). The junction had 11 bases not matched to a gene; V was cut back by 3 bases and J by 0 bases.

Comments on this clonotype: The junction and the germline gene differ at one end; a read error may be behind it. This rearrangement joins TRBV7-9 to TRBJ2-6, with D perhaps matching TRBD2 (6 bases). Germline assignment: CDR1 SEHNR and CDR2 FQNEAQ (reference sequence). The CDR3 totals 16 residues. This chain's CDR3 is CASSIAASSGANGLTF. CDR3 nucleotides: TGTGCCAGCTCAATAGCGGCCAGCTCCGGGGCAAACGGCCTGACTTTC.

Concerning this clonotype itself: Its ends do not fully match the called genes, so a read error is possible. The V gene is TRBV7-2, the J gene TRBJ2-3; D is uncertain. The CDR3 is made up of 14 amino acids. CDR1 and CDR2 (germline): SGHTA, FQGNSA. CDR3 sequence reads: CASSLGHPSYNEQF. As DNA, the CDR3 is TGTGCCAGCAGCTTAGGCCACCCCTCCTACAATGAGCAGTTT.

Comment on this clonotype: A read error may explain this, as a much larger clone is one base away. CDR3 loop: CASGEAGKIQYFF. Written as DNA, the CDR3 is TGTGCCAGCGGAGAAGCTGGGAAAATTCAGTACTTCTTT. This rearrangement joins TRBV9 to TRBJ2-3; D gene unclear. The CDR3 has 13 amino acids. Germline assignment: CDR1 SGDLS and CDR2 YYNGEE.

This clonotype occurred once. The CDR3 does not end in the conserved phenylalanine or tryptophan, so this is likely a read error. This sequence joins TRBV2 and TRBJ1-1, with D maybe TRBD1 (5 bases). This CDR3 comprises 15 residues. Trimming cost V 6 bases and J 1 base, with 15 bases left between them. Germline V gene lookup returns CDR1 SNHLY and CDR2 FYNNEI. CDR3 DNA: TGTGCCAGCAGCTTAGAGCTGACAGAGAACACTGAAGCTTTCCCT. Protein product: CASSLELTENTEAFP.

This sequence joins TRBV7-8 and TRBJ2-5; D unclear. Germline-derived CDR1 and CDR2 are SGHVS and FQNEAQ. The CDR3 length is 15 residues. With 0 bases removed from V and 14 bases from J, the gap between germline ends came to 22 bases. The CDR3 DNA follows: TGTGCCAGCAGCTTAGCCGAAGGTCCCAATGCGCAGCATTACTTC. Encoded protein: CASSLAEGPNAQHYF. Together with reference TRBV7-8 and TRBJ2-5, the CDR3 gives the full variable domain: GAGVSQSPRYKVAKRGQDVALRCDPISGHVSLFWYQQALGQGPEFLTYFQNEAQLDKSGLPSDRFFAERPEGSVSTLKIQRTQQEDSAVYLCASSLAEGPNAQHYFGPGTRLLVL.

A remark on this clonotype: Without the conserved terminal phenylalanine or tryptophan, this CDR3 likely stems from a read error. Because the CDR3's place on the DNA is in doubt, the DNA is left out and the CDR3 is given as listed by TCRdb. The CDR3 reads CASSVGPKSPLHFQNG. The J gene is TRBJ2-7, the V gene TRBV2; no DNA check was done on the table's D call, TRBD2. The CDR3 contains 16 residues when both ends are counted. Germline V lookup: CDR1 SNHLY, CDR2 FYNNEI.

The chain's CDR3 is CAYELTAYQETRYTF. The CDR3 DNA is TGTGCCTACGAGTTAACAGCGTACCAAGAGACCCGCTACACCTTC. The chain uses TRBV7-9 and TRBJ1-2; unclear D gene. The CDR3 is 15 amino acids. The V gene lost 11 bases and the J gene lost 9 bases, with 28 bases spanning the gap. Germline-derived CDR1 and CDR2 are SEHNR and FQNEAQ (reference sequence).

As concerns this clonotype: Relative to the germline gene, one junction end is altered; a read error may explain this. This chain uses TRBV2 with TRBJ2-1; 7 bases are shared with TRBD2. Germline CDR1 SNHLY, CDR2 FYNNEI. The CDR3 length is 15 residues. CDR3 loop: CASSMASGGYYEEHF. The CDR3 DNA sequence: TGTGCCAGTAGTATGGCTAGCGGAGGATACTATGAGGAGCACTTC.

This clonotype was detected only a few times. This chain connects TRBV10-3 to TRBJ2-1, with TRBD2 matching over 9 bases. J was trimmed by 8 bases and V by 4 bases; bases with no gene match: 6. Germline CDR1 is ENHRY and CDR2 is SYGVKD. The CDR3 length is 14 residues. The CDR3 spells CAISVGSGSDEQFF. The CDR3 DNA sequence: TGTGCCATCAGTGTGGGTAGCGGGAGCGATGAGCAGTTCTTC.

The chain links TRBV9 to TRBJ2-1, with TRBD2 as a possible D gene (6 bases). Germline CDR1 SGDLS, CDR2 YYNGEE. The CDR3 loop spans 14 amino acids. Trimming pared 5 bases from V and 15 bases from J, leaving 24 bases between. This CDR3 reads CASSWGDGKNELFF. The CDR3 region has the DNA TGTGCCAGCAGTTGGGGGGATGGTAAGAATGAGTTGTTCTTC.

This chain links TRBV7-9 with TRBJ1-1, with TRBD1 as a possible D gene (5 bases). CDR1 SEHNR and CDR2 FQNEAQ come from the germline V gene (reference sequence). V was shortened by 5 bases and J by 12 bases, with 25 bases between the two germline ends. This CDR3 comprises 15 residues. In DNA form, the CDR3 reads TGTGCCAGCAGCCCACAAATGGGGACGAGCGGTGACACTTTCTTT. This encodes CASSPQMGTSGDTFF.

The chain couples TRBV12-3 or TRBV12-4 to TRBJ2-7, with 12 bases matching TRBD1. The junction had 9 bases not matched to a gene; V was cut back by 7 bases and J by 2 bases. The CDR3 length is 16 residues. CDR3 coding DNA: TGTGCCAGCATCAACTTGGGACAGGGGGCACCCTACGAGCAGTACTTC. Its protein product is CASINLGQGAPYEQYF.

The chain recombines TRBV5-1 with TRBJ1-5, with 7 nucleotides matching TRBD1. CDR3 length: 14 residues. The V gene end was trimmed by 6 bases and the J gene end by 4 bases; junction bases not matched to a gene: 7. The germline CDR1 and CDR2 sequences are SGHRS and YFSETQ. This chain's CDR3 is CASKRLRGNQPQHF. DNA for the CDR3: TGCGCCAGCAAGAGGCTCAGGGGGAATCAGCCCCAGCATTTT.

This clonotype was detected once. The rearrangement links TRBV29-1 to TRBJ2-1, with TRBD2 identical over 7 bases. V shed 5 bases and J 1 base; nucleotides not matched to a gene: 2. Germline CDR1 and CDR2: SQVTM and ANQGSEA. The CDR3 sequence is 13 residues long. For the CDR3, the DNA is TGCAGCGTTCGCGGGGGATCCTACAATGAGCAGTTCTTC. Translated: CSVRGGSYNEQFF.

This clonotype was counted once. V gene TRBV5-1 combines with J gene TRBJ2-5; the D gene is possibly TRBD1 (5 bases). V shed 0 bases and J shed 1 base, with 10 bases lying between them. This CDR3 region has 15 residues. Germline values: CDR1 SGHRS, CDR2 YFSETQ. The CDR3 loop reads CASSLGTNVQETQYF. The CDR3 region has the DNA TGCGCCAGCAGCTTGGGGACAAACGTCCAAGAGACCCAGTACTTC. Supplemented by reference TRBV5-1 and TRBJ2-5, the full variable domain reads KAGVTQTPRYLIKTRGQQVTLSCSPISGHRSVSWYQQTPGQGLQFLFEYFSETQRNKGNFPGRFSGRQFSNSRSEMNVSTLELGDSALYLCASSLGTNVQETQYFGPGTRLLVL.

In its sample, this clonotype was seen once. At one end the junction does not follow the germline gene, possibly because of a read error. The CDR3 DNA follows: TGTGCCACCAGCAGGGCCTACGGCCAAGAGAACCAGTACTTC. Protein: CATSRAYGQENQYF. The J gene is TRBJ2-5, the V gene TRBV7-6; perhaps TRBD1 as D (5 bases). The CDR3 extends over 14 amino acids. Germline CDR1 and CDR2: SGHVS and FNYEAQ.

The gene calls are TRBV15 and TRBJ2-5; unclear D gene. Germline V gives CDR1 LNHNV, CDR2 YYDKDF (reference sequence). The length of the CDR3 is 14 residues. The V and J ends lost 1 base and 3 bases respectively, with 9 bases between them. CDR3 residues: CATSRGALKETQYF. CDR3 sequence (DNA): TGTGCCACCAGCAGAGGGGCCCTGAAAGAGACCCAGTACTTC.

The V call is TRBV5-6, the J call TRBJ2-4; D may correspond to TRBD1 or TRBD2 (5 bases each). Germline V gives CDR1 SGHDT, CDR2 YYEEEE. This CDR3 spans 12 amino acids. V dropped 0 bases and J dropped 9 bases, with 7 bases sitting between them. CDR3 coding DNA: TGTGCCAGCAGCTTGGGGGGGAGCATTCAGTACTTC. Amino acids: CASSLGGSIQYF.

The chain recombines TRBV11-1 with TRBJ2-2; the match to TRBD1 covers 8 bases. The CDR3 runs 13 residues. V gave up 4 bases and J gave up 9 bases; unmatched junction bases: 4. Germline loops: CDR1 SGHAT, CDR2 FQDESV (reference sequence). Here the CDR3 DNA reads TGTGCCAGCAGCTCACAGGGGGGCCGGGAGCTGTTTTTT. Translating gives CASSSQGGRELFF.

The chain employs TRBV5-5 and TRBJ2-1; TRBD1 matches at 7 bases. This CDR3 region has 15 residues. V trimming: 0 bases; J trimming: 5 bases; junction bases outside the gene matches: 5. Germline V gene data show CDR1 as SGHKS and CDR2 as YYEKEE (reference sequence). The CDR3 loop is CASSLGQGVHNEQFF. Written as DNA, the CDR3 is TGTGCCAGCAGCTTGGGCCAGGGGGTCCACAATGAGCAGTTCTTC.

The rearrangement links TRBV7-9 to TRBJ2-1; perhaps TRBD2 as D (5 bases). Trimming cost V 9 bases and J 0 bases, with 18 bases left between them. This CDR3 comprises 16 residues. Germline loops: CDR1 SEHNR, CDR2 FQNEAQ (reference sequence). CDR3 amino acids: CARGLQREHSYNEQFF. DNA for the CDR3: TGTGCCAGAGGGCTTCAGAGGGAGCACTCCTACAATGAGCAGTTCTTC.

The table lists this clonotype with a count of one. The junction departs from germline at one end; a sequencing error may be responsible. This chain uses TRBV10-2 with TRBJ1-2; 8 nucleotides align to TRBD1. This CDR3 region has 14 residues. Germline values: CDR1 WSHSY, CDR2 SAAADI. This CDR3 is CASSYRRGQVGYTF. In DNA form, the CDR3 reads TGTGCCAGCAGTTACCGCAGGGGGCAGGTTGGCTACACCTTC.